Below, 11 T cell receptor beta chains from the same sample are listed, as sequenced in a study of T cell changes during pregnancy in multiple sclerosis. Sequenced by immunoSEQ multiplex PCR; TCRdb stores in-frame clones only, minus some. Of approximately 69,000 clones listed, approximately 90% are singletons. The material was peripheral blood, obtained in the second trimester of pregnancy. The receptors stem from a female donor in good health, enrolled as a control in a pregnancy study.

The genes are TRBV7-9 and TRBJ1-1, with unresolved D. Trimming removed 2 bases from V and 1 base from J, with 2 bases in between. CDR3 size: 12 residues. Germline-derived CDR1 and CDR2 are SEHNR and FQNEAQ (reference sequence). The chain's CDR3 is CASSLQNTEAFF. DNA of the CDR3: TGTGCCAGCAGCTTACAGAACACTGAAGCTTTCTTT.

J is TRBJ1-6 and V is TRBV5-1, with 8 bases matching TRBD1. The germline gives CDR1 SGHRS, CDR2 YFSETQ. The CDR3 is made up of 14 amino acids. V gave up 4 bases and J gave up 7 bases; unmatched junction bases: 4. The CDR3 coding sequence is TGCGCCAGCAGCCCGGACAGGGCAAATTCACCCCTCCACTTT. Amino acid sequence: CASSPDRANSPLHF.

The rearrangement joins TRBV2 to TRBJ1-6, with TRBD1 identical over 9 bases. The V gene end was trimmed by 7 bases and the J gene end by 8 bases; junction bases not matched to a gene: 3. The CDR3 runs 13 residues. Germline CDR1 is SNHLY and CDR2 is FYNNEI. The CDR3 region has the DNA TGTGCCAGCAAGGGACAGGGATATTCACCCCTCCACTTT. As protein: CASKGQGYSPLHF.

The chain uses TRBV4-2 and TRBJ1-2; no definite D call. The V end was cut by 0 bases, the J end by 7 bases, with 12 bases between. From germline, CDR1 is LGHNA and CDR2 YNFKEQ. The CDR3 is made up of 14 amino acids. DNA for the CDR3: TGTGCCAGCAGCCAAGAGTTGGGGAGTTCTGGCTACACCTTC. Translating it yields CASSQELGSSGYTF.

The CDR3 spells CASSPQPPGLGHQPQHF. The CDR3 DNA reads as TGTGCCAGCAGTCCACAGCCCCCAGGGTTGGGGCATCAGCCCCAGCATTTT. V usage is TRBV27 and J usage is TRBJ1-5; a weak D match, TRBD1 (5 bases). The CDR3 is made up of 17 amino acids. CDR1 is MNHEY and CDR2 is SMNVEV in the germline V gene (reference sequence). The V and J ends lost 5 bases and 5 bases respectively, with 22 bases between them.

The chain has TRBV18 and TRBJ1-2; D is possibly TRBD1 (6 bases). Germline V CDR1 and CDR2: KGHSH, LQKENI. Trimming shortened V by 3 bases and J by 8 bases, and 13 bases separated the two germline ends. The CDR3 loop spans 13 amino acids. The CDR3 here is CASSPGADGGYTF. The CDR3 DNA follows: TGTGCCAGCTCACCGGGGGCTGATGGAGGCTACACCTTC.

The chain couples TRBV30 to TRBJ1-1; TRBD1 aligns across 9 bases. The V and J ends lost 0 bases and 5 bases, in that order; junction bases with no gene match: 1. Per germline, CDR1 GTSNPN and CDR2 SVGIG (reference sequence). This CDR3 is built from 13 residues. This CDR3 is CAWSVTGGTEAFF. The CDR3 DNA reads TGTGCCTGGAGTGTGACAGGGGGGACTGAAGCTTTCTTT. The complete variable domain, with remaining parts taken from reference TRBV30 and TRBJ1-1, reads SQTIHQWPATLVQPVGSPLSLECTVEGTSNPNLYWYRQAAGRGLQLLFYSVGIGQISSEVPQNLSASRPQDRQFILSSKKLLLSDSGFYLCAWSVTGGTEAFFGQGTRLTVV.

The J gene is TRBJ2-5, the V gene TRBV28; TRBD1 agrees at 8 bases. Per germline, CDR1 MDHEN and CDR2 SYDVKM. This CDR3 contains 15 residues. V shed 6 bases and J 1 base; nucleotides not matched to a gene: 7. CDR3 loop: CASRDRGRGQETQYF. The CDR3 DNA follows: TGTGCCAGCAGAGACAGGGGAAGGGGCCAAGAGACCCAGTACTTC.

This sequence joins TRBV4-2 and TRBJ2-1; D call uncertain. The CDR3 spans 13 residues. The V and J ends lost 1 base and 9 bases respectively, with 10 bases between them. Germline values: CDR1 LGHNA, CDR2 YNFKEQ. CDR3 sequence: CASSQVPGGEQFF. The CDR3 nucleotides read TGTGCCAGCAGCCAAGTCCCCGGCGGTGAGCAGTTCTTC.

This chain connects TRBV4-3 to TRBJ2-3; TRBD2 is a possible D gene (6 bases). The V end was cut by 2 bases, the J end by 2 bases, with 17 bases between. Germline-derived CDR1 and CDR2 are LGHNA and YSLEER. The CDR3 spans 17 residues. DNA of the CDR3: TGCGCCAGCAGCCAAAGCCTCTCGCGGGGATTCACAGATACGCAGTATTTT. It is translated as CASSQSLSRGFTDTQYF.

The gene calls are TRBV28 and TRBJ1-5, with D maybe TRBD1 (6 bases). V was cut by 8 bases and J by 0 bases, with 8 bases left in between. The CDR3 extends over 13 amino acids. CDR1 is MDHEN, CDR2 SYDVKM, per germline. The CDR3, as DNA: TGTGCCAGCCGGACAGCTAGCAATCAGCCCCAGCATTTT. It is translated as CASRTASNQPQHF.